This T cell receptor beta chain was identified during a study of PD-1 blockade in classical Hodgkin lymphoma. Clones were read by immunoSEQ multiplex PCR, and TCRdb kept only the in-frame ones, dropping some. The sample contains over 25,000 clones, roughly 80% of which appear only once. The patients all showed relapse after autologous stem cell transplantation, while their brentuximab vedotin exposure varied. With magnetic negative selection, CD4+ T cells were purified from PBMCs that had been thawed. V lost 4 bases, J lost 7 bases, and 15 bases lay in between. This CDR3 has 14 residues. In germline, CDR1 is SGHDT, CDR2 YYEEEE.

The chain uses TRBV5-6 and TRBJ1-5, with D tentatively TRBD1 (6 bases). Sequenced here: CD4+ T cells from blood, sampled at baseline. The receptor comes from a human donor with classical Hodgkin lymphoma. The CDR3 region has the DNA TGTGCCAGCAGCGAAGGGGGTTGGGCGCAGCCCCAGCATTTT. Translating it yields CASSEGGWAQPQHF.